Following are 19 T cell receptor beta chains from one sample sequenced in a study of regulatory T cells in long-lasting Graves disease. Library construction for TCR beta used iRepertoire HTBI primers and Arm-PCR of CDR3 regions. MiXCR, run by TCRdb on the multiplex PCR reads, gives a single entry per CDR3 protein. The sample contains 410,000 or so distinct CDR3 sequences, more than 13% of which appear only once. Stated time point: newly diagnosed GD, antithyroid drugs for less than 3 months. Generation of the TCR library employed RNA extracted from PBMCs. These data also featured in a second study, about T cells in Graves' hyperthyroidism and ophthalmopathy.

Sequencing was performed on peripheral blood mononuclear cells (PBMCs), taken at new diagnosis, from a patient treated with antithyroid drugs. These receptors were taken from a woman aged 30 to 39 with Graves disease.

The chain uses TRBV24-1 and TRBJ1-4, with D unclear. The germline gives CDR1 KGHDR, CDR2 SFDVKD. The CDR3 contains 16 residues. V lost 3 bases, J lost 0 bases, and 10 bases lay in between. Here the CDR3 DNA reads TGTGCCACCAGTGATCCAGACGGCGCAACTAATGAAAAACTGTTTTTT. It specifies CATSDPDGATNEKLFF.

The V call is TRBV7-9, the J call TRBJ2-5, with TRBD2 matching over 7 bases. Unmatched junction bases numbered 12, after V lost 4 bases and J lost 1 base. CDR1 SEHNR and CDR2 FQNEAQ come from the germline V gene (reference sequence). This CDR3 has 17 residues. DNA of the CDR3: TGTGCCAGCAGCTCCCCCGAAGCGGGACGGACCCAAGAGACCCAGTACTTC. Its protein is CASSSPEAGRTQETQYF.

The rearrangement links TRBV18 to TRBJ2-2; possible D gene TRBD1, 6 bases. The length of the CDR3 is 15 residues. Germline CDR1 is KGHSH and CDR2 is LQKENI. Trimming pared 1 base from V and 4 bases from J, leaving 10 bases between. CDR3 amino acids: CASSPRTVITGELFF. The CDR3 DNA reads as TGTGCCAGCTCACCACGGACAGTAATCACCGGGGAGCTGTTTTTT.

This clonotype showed up many times. The chain has TRBV5-1 and TRBJ2-3; no clear D gene. Germline V lookup: CDR1 SGHRS, CDR2 YFSETQ. Trimming removed 4 bases from V and 5 bases from J, with 17 bases in between. The CDR3 has 15 amino acids. The CDR3 sequence: CASSLQPQSGDTQYF. CDR3 nucleotides: TGCGCCAGCAGCCTTCAGCCTCAATCTGGAGATACGCAGTATTTT.

Only one count was recorded for this clonotype. The chain recombines TRBV6-1 with TRBJ2-5; TRBD2 matches at 10 bases. The CDR3 is 17 amino acids. Germline CDR1 reads MNHNS; CDR2 reads SASEGT. V shed 1 base and J 1 base; nucleotides not matched to a gene: 6. The CDR3 DNA reads TGTGCCAGCAGTGAAGGAGCGGGAGGGCCCGGCCAAGAGACCCAGTACTTC. It yields the protein CASSEGAGGPGQETQYF.

This clonotype has at least ten counts. The chain has TRBV7-9 and TRBJ2-5; 9 bases line up with TRBD2. Germline values: CDR1 SEHNR, CDR2 FQNEAQ (reference sequence). There are 16 residues in the CDR3. With 5 bases clipped from V and 5 bases from J, the junction kept 12 bases outside the gene matches. CDR3: CASSPAAAGGKETQYF. For the CDR3, the DNA is TGTGCCAGCAGCCCCGCGGCGGCGGGAGGGAAGGAGACCCAGTACTTC.

Only a few counts were recorded for this clonotype. This chain links TRBV25-1 with TRBJ1-2; tentatively, D is TRBD1 (5 bases). Trimming removed 2 bases at V and 8 bases at J, with 15 bases between. The CDR3 has 14 amino acids. The germline V gene has CDR1 MGHDK and CDR2 SYGVNS. Here the CDR3 reads CASSEGGTSQGYTF. The CDR3, as DNA: TGTGCCAGCAGTGAAGGGGGTACTTCGCAAGGCTACACCTTC.

This chain connects TRBV10-3 to TRBJ2-1, with D tentatively TRBD2 (5 bases). The V end lost 5 bases, the J end lost 14 bases, and 37 bases lay between the germline ends. This CDR3 spans 19 amino acids. The V gene's germline CDR1 is ENHRY and CDR2 SYGVKD. CDR3 bases: TGTGCCATCAGTCCCCAAGCTGGCCAGTCAGAAGGGCGGGCGGTGAGGGAGTTCTTC. This sequence encodes CAISPQAGQSEGRAVREFF.

In this sample, this clonotype turned up many times. V and J are TRBV3-1 and TRBJ2-5; D gene unclear. Trimming stripped 2 bases from V and 5 bases from J, with 6 bases between. Germline V gene sequence: CDR1 LGHDT, CDR2 YNNKEL (reference sequence). The CDR3 sequence is 12 residues long. The CDR3 reads CASSQLVETQYF. For the CDR3, the DNA is TGTGCCAGCAGCCAACTGGTGGAGACCCAGTACTTC.

The V and J genes are TRBV20-1 and TRBJ1-6; no firm D call. V lost 6 bases and J 5 bases, leaving 14 bases between the germline ends. CDR1 and CDR2 from the germline V gene are DFQATT and SNEGSKA (reference sequence). This CDR3 has 14 amino acids. The CDR3 reads CSAPNVDDNSPLHF. Written as DNA, the CDR3 is TGCAGTGCCCCAAATGTGGACGATAATTCACCCCTCCACTTT.

This clonotype was found once. J is TRBJ2-7 and V is TRBV24-1, with 15 bases aligning to TRBD2. Trimming cost V 2 bases and J 2 bases; bases outside gene matches: 0. CDR1 is KGHDR, CDR2 SFDVKD, per germline. The CDR3 has 16 residues. The CDR3 region has the DNA TGTGCCACCAGTGATTGGACTAGCGGGGGGGCCTACGAGCAGTACTTC. This encodes CATSDWTSGGAYEQYF.

Notes on this clonotype: Germline and junction disagree at one end, which may indicate a read error. V usage is TRBV28 and J usage is TRBJ2-1, with 12 bases identical to TRBD1. The CDR3 is 15 residues long. Germline values: CDR1 MDHEN, CDR2 SYDVKM. The CDR3 DNA reads TGTGCCAGCATTTCGGGGGGGACAGGGGGCAATGATCAGTTCTTC. It yields the protein CASISGGTGGNDQFF.

A few counts support this clonotype. The chain has TRBV4-1 and TRBJ1-5, with D tentatively TRBD1 (5 bases). Germline V gene data show CDR1 as MGHRA and CDR2 as YSYEKL. There are 13 residues in the CDR3. Trimming stripped 5 bases from V and 7 bases from J, with 12 bases between. In DNA, the CDR3 is TGCGCCAGCAGCACCCGGACATTCCAGCCCCAGCATTTT. As protein: CASSTRTFQPQHF.

This chain links TRBV3-1 with TRBJ2-2; 10 nucleotides align to TRBD1. Germline assignment: CDR1 LGHDT and CDR2 YNNKEL (reference sequence). With 3 bases clipped from V and 5 bases from J, the junction kept 12 bases outside the gene matches. The length of the CDR3 is 18 residues. The CDR3 loop is CASSHPGQGFRWTGELFF. The CDR3 DNA sequence: TGTGCCAGCAGCCACCCGGGACAGGGGTTTCGGTGGACCGGGGAGCTGTTTTTT. Looking up the rest from reference TRBV3-1 and TRBJ2-2 gives the full variable domain: DTAVSQTPKYLVTQMGNDKSIKCEQNLGHDTMYWYKQDSKKFLKIMFSYNNKELIINETVPNRFSPKSPDKAHLNLHINSLELGDSAVYFCASSHPGQGFRWTGELFFGEGSRLTVL.

With respect to this clonotype: A much larger clonotype is one base distant, so this may be a read error. The CDR3 carries no conserved terminal phenylalanine or tryptophan, so it likely arises from a read error. The V and J genes are TRBV7-3 and TRBJ2-3; TRBD2 matches at 14 bases. The CDR3 has 18 amino acids. J gave up 1 base and V 7 bases, and 10 bases lay outside the gene matches. The germline V gene encodes CDR1 SGHTA and CDR2 FQGTGA. The CDR3 protein is CASNHGTSGSWGTDTQYC. Here the CDR3 DNA reads TGTGCCAGCAACCACGGGACTAGCGGGAGTTGGGGCACAGATACGCAGTATTGT.

This clonotype was seen repeatedly, ten times or more. The chain couples TRBV7-3 to TRBJ2-5, with D unclear. V shed 1 base and J shed 4 bases, with 7 bases lying between them. There are 13 residues in the CDR3. CDR1 is SGHTA, CDR2 FQGTGA, per germline. CDR3 in DNA: TGTGCCAGCAGCTTAAGCGTGGGAGAGACCCAGTACTTC. Translating gives CASSLSVGETQYF.

This clonotype was seen a few times. Sequence at one end of the junction differs from germline and may be a read error. The chain recombines TRBV25-1 with TRBJ1-1; D is uncertain. The germline V gene has CDR1 MGHDK and CDR2 SYGVNS. This CDR3 comprises 8 residues. The CDR3 protein is CASSRGPF. The CDR3 DNA sequence: TGTGCCAGCAGTCGTGGCCCCTTT.

This chain links TRBV15 with TRBJ2-7; possibly TRBD1 for D (6 bases). There are 13 residues in the CDR3. Trimming pared 3 bases from V and 3 bases from J, leaving 9 bases between. Germline V CDR1 and CDR2: LNHNV, YYDKDF (reference sequence). CDR3 bases: TGTGCCACCAGCAGGGACAGTTACTACGAGCAGTACTTC. Translation: CATSRDSYYEQYF.

At least ten counts were recorded for this clonotype. This chain joins TRBV7-6 and TRBJ2-1; 9 positions agree with TRBD1. The CDR3 sequence is 16 residues long. Germline V CDR1 and CDR2: SGHVS, FNYEAQ. Trimming cost V 6 bases and J 0 bases; bases outside gene matches: 6. This CDR3 is CASSDRGSSSYNEQFF. Written as DNA, the CDR3 is TGTGCCAGCAGTGACAGGGGGTCTAGCTCCTACAATGAGCAGTTCTTC.